Listed below are T cell receptor beta chains from one sample, sequenced in a study of T cell changes during pregnancy in multiple sclerosis. Measured with immunoSEQ multiplex PCR; TCRdb has only the in-frame clones, and not every one. The sample includes around 58,000 clones, about 91% of them seen just once. The sample consisted of peripheral blood, taken before pregnancy. The receptors stem from a female donor with multiple sclerosis, enrolled in a pregnancy study. Each CDR3 is given with its conserved first and last residue. D genes are given only for firm matches. Clone size is stated in some rows and not others, as once, few, many or a class when expanded.

j_call | cdr3_length | clone_size | v_call | d_call | cdr3_aa | cdr3_nt
TRBJ2-5 | 15 | . | TRBV11-2 | TRBD2 | CASSSGLASWGTQYF | TGTGCCAGCAGCTCGGGACTAGCGTCTTGGGGGACCCAGTACTTC
TRBJ2-1 | 14 | . | TRBV9 | . | CASSPPGWDNEQFF | TGTGCCAGCAGCCCCCCCGGGTGGGACAATGAGCAGTTCTTC
TRBJ2-1 | 15 | . | TRBV27 | TRBD2 | CASSFYGGANNEQFF | TGTGCCAGCAGTTTCTACGGGGGGGCAAACAATGAGCAGTTCTTC
TRBJ2-2 | 15 | . | TRBV19 | . | CASRGWEQSSGELFF | TGTGCCAGCAGAGGGTGGGAACAGTCTTCCGGGGAGCTGTTTTTT
TRBJ1-1 | 14 | . | TRBV15 | . | CATRRGAMNTEAFF | TGTGCCACCCGGCGGGGGGCGATGAACACTGAAGCTTTCTTT
TRBJ1-2 | 15 | . | TRBV10-3 | . | CAISEFQGINYGYTF | TGTGCCATCAGTGAGTTTCAGGGGATCAACTATGGCTACACCTTC
TRBJ2-3 | 11 | . | TRBV4-1 | . | CASKGADTQYF | TGCGCCAGCAAAGGGGCAGATACGCAGTATTTT
TRBJ1-2 | 15 | . | TRBV5-6 | . | CASSLREGGTNGYTF | TGTGCCAGCAGCCTCAGGGAAGGGGGGACTAATGGCTACACCTTC
TRBJ2-3 | 13 | . | TRBV6-5 | TRBD2 | CASGKGVGLAEYF | TGTGCCAGCGGCAAAGGGGTGGGACTAGCGGAGTATTTT
TRBJ2-2 | 16 | . | TRBV7-3 | TRBD1 | CASSLSRQGATGELFF | TGTGCCAGCAGCTTATCCCGACAGGGGGCAACCGGGGAGCTGTTTTTT
TRBJ2-6 | 17 | . | TRBV27 | . | CASSRKAGYSGANVLTF | TGTGCCAGCAGCCGAAAGGCAGGTTACTCTGGGGCCAACGTCCTGACTTTC
TRBJ2-7 | 13 | . | TRBV10-1 | . | CASAWTGNYEQYF | TGCGCCAGCGCTTGGACGGGGAACTACGAGCAGTACTTC
TRBJ1-5 | 16 | . | TRBV10-3 | TRBD1 | CAISGDRGRRGQPQHF | TGTGCCATCAGTGGGGACAGGGGGCGGCGGGGCCAGCCCCAGCATTTT
TRBJ2-4 | 14 | . | TRBV19 | . | CASSWNRDKNIQYF | TGTGCCAGTAGCTGGAACAGGGATAAAAACATTCAGTACTTC
TRBJ1-1 | 12 | few | TRBV19 | . | CASSRDEVEAFF | TGTGCCAGTAGTAGAGATGAGGTAGAAGCTTTCTTT
TRBJ2-1 | 13 | once | TRBV4-3 | TRBD2 | CASSQEGRGEQFF | TGCGCCAGCAGCCAAGAGGGGAGGGGAGAGCAGTTCTTC
TRBJ2-7 | 15 | . | TRBV6-6 | TRBD2 | CASSPLAGSSYEQYF | TGTGCCAGCAGTCCACTAGCGGGGTCCTCCTACGAGCAGTACTTC
TRBJ2-3 | 15 | . | TRBV11-1 | . | CASSLAGPPSDTQYF | TGTGCCAGCAGCTTAGCGGGCCCCCCTTCGGATACGCAGTATTTT
TRBJ2-7 | 15 | once | TRBV6-5 | . | CASSMQGSRSYEQYF | TGTGCCAGCAGTATGCAGGGGTCCAGATCCTACGAGCAGTACTTC
TRBJ2-2 | 16 | . | TRBV18 | TRBD2 | CASSPNGRLNTGELFF | TGTGCCAGCTCCCCGAACGGGAGGTTGAACACCGGGGAGCTGTTTTTT
TRBJ1-1 | 14 | few | TRBV14 | . | CASSQVYGGTEAFF | TGTGCCAGCAGCCAAGTCTACGGGGGCACTGAAGCTTTCTTT
TRBJ1-5 | 15 | . | TRBV5-1 | TRBD1 | CASSLSGGLRQPQHF | TGCGCCAGCAGCTTGTCAGGGGGCCTCAGGCAGCCCCAGCATTTT
TRBJ1-5 | 19 | . | TRBV30 | . | CAWSWSHGRGTYSNQPQHF | TGTGCCTGGAGTTGGAGTCACGGCCGGGGGACCTATAGCAATCAGCCCCAGCATTTT
TRBJ1-5 | 15 | . | TRBV7-2 | TRBD1 | CASSLGTGTVQPQHF | TGTGCCAGCAGCTTAGGGACAGGGACGGTTCAGCCCCAGCATTTT
TRBJ1-1 | 18 | once | TRBV9 | . | CASSVAGSLGSMNTEAFF | TGTGCCAGCAGCGTAGCCGGGTCCCTAGGAAGTATGAACACTGAAGCTTTCTTT
TRBJ2-3 | 16 | . | TRBV9 | . | CASSAEAGISTDTQYF | TGTGCCAGCAGCGCAGAAGCAGGGATCTCGACAGATACGCAGTATTTT
TRBJ2-7 | 11 | once | TRBV6-4 | TRBD2 | CASIRGGEQYF | TGTGCCAGCATACGGGGAGGGGAGCAGTACTTC